The rows below give T cell receptor beta chains drawn from one sample of a study of CD8 T cells in ankylosing spondylitis. Each CDR3 protein is one row after TCRdb ran MiXCR on the 5' RACE reads. The sample records some 27,000 distinct CDR3 sequences, 4.5% to 5.5% being singletons. The specimen sequenced was blood, either unsorted or a sorted T cell fraction (not recorded which). All receptors come from a female donor with ankylosing spondylitis or in good health (not recorded which). CDR3s include the opening cysteine and the closing phenylalanine or tryptophan. D genes are given only for firm matches. The listing skips clone size in some rows; elsewhere it reads once, few, many or a size class.

d_gene: TRBD2; abundance: many; j_gene: TRBJ2-1; v_gene: TRBV9; CDR3nt: TGTGCCAGCAGCGTAGTAGGAATAGCGGGAGAAGTACAGCAGTTCTTC; CDR3aa: CASSVVGIAGEVQQFF
d_gene: TRBD1; abundance: NA; j_gene: TRBJ2-3; v_gene: TRBV9; CDR3nt: TGTGCCAGCAGCTCTCCCCGGGACAGGCCCACAGATACGCAGTATTTT; CDR3aa: CASSSPRDRPTDTQYF
d_gene: NA; abundance: many; j_gene: TRBJ2-7; v_gene: TRBV9; CDR3nt: TGTGCCAGCAGCGCCACAGCGGTCTCCTACGAGCAGTACTTC; CDR3aa: CASSATAVSYEQYF
d_gene: NA; abundance: many; j_gene: TRBJ1-2; v_gene: TRBV9; CDR3nt: TGTGCCAGCAGCGCCGGGGGGTTTCAAGGGAGGTACACCTTC; CDR3aa: CASSAGGFQGRYTF
d_gene: TRBD1; abundance: NA; j_gene: TRBJ2-6; v_gene: TRBV9; CDR3nt: TGTGCCAGCAGCGTAGAGGGGACAGGGGTCTCTGGGGCCAACGTCCTGACTTTC; CDR3aa: CASSVEGTGVSGANVLTF
d_gene: NA; abundance: many; j_gene: TRBJ2-7; v_gene: TRBV9; CDR3nt: TGTGCCAGCAGCGTAGGTACTAGCTTAGCTGTCTACGAGCAGTACTTC; CDR3aa: CASSVGTSLAVYEQYF
d_gene: TRBD1; abundance: many; j_gene: TRBJ1-1; v_gene: TRBV9; CDR3nt: TGTGCCAGCAGCGTAGTCGACAGGGGGAATGAAGCTTTCTTT; CDR3aa: CASSVVDRGNEAFF
d_gene: NA; abundance: medium-sized; j_gene: TRBJ1-4; v_gene: TRBV9; CDR3nt: TGTGCCAGCAGCGTAGATTCGGGGGATTGGGAAAAACTGTTTTTT; CDR3aa: CASSVDSGDWEKLFF
d_gene: NA; abundance: many; j_gene: TRBJ1-2; v_gene: TRBV9; CDR3nt: TGTGCCAGCAGCGTAGGATTCGGCAGTAACTATGGCTACACCTTC; CDR3aa: CASSVGFGSNYGYTF
d_gene: NA; abundance: many; j_gene: TRBJ2-1; v_gene: TRBV9; CDR3nt: TGTGCCAGCAGCGTAGAAGCAGCGAGCTCCTACAATGAGCAGTTCTTC; CDR3aa: CASSVEAASSYNEQFF
d_gene: NA; abundance: many; j_gene: TRBJ2-3; v_gene: TRBV9; CDR3nt: TGTGCCAGCAGCGCTAGCCCCACAGATACGCAGTATTTT; CDR3aa: CASSASPTDTQYF
d_gene: TRBD1; abundance: many; j_gene: TRBJ2-5; v_gene: TRBV9; CDR3nt: TGTGCCAGCAGCGGCCAGGGACAGGGGAGGGAGACCCAGTACTTC; CDR3aa: CASSGQGQGRETQYF
d_gene: NA; abundance: many; j_gene: TRBJ1-4; v_gene: TRBV9; CDR3nt: TGTGCCAGCAGCGTAGGGCCCGGAGGGGGGGTTAAGGATGAAAAACTGTTTTTT; CDR3aa: CASSVGPGGGVKDEKLFF
d_gene: TRBD2; abundance: many; j_gene: TRBJ2-3; v_gene: TRBV9; CDR3nt: TGTGCCAGCAGCTCACGGGGGGTTTCACACACAGATACGCAGTATTTT; CDR3aa: CASSSRGVSHTDTQYF
d_gene: NA; abundance: medium-sized; j_gene: TRBJ1-5; v_gene: TRBV9; CDR3nt: TGTGCCAGCAGCGGAGACCAGGAGCAGCCCCAGCATTTT; CDR3aa: CASSGDQEQPQHF
d_gene: NA; abundance: many; j_gene: TRBJ2-7; v_gene: TRBV9; CDR3nt: TGTGCCAGCAGCCCGAGATTCAATTCCTACGAGCAGTACTTC; CDR3aa: CASSPRFNSYEQYF
d_gene: TRBD2; abundance: NA; j_gene: TRBJ2-1; v_gene: TRBV9; CDR3nt: TGTGCCAGCAGCGTAATCCCCCTAGCGGGGGGGGGTGAGCAGTTCTTC; CDR3aa: CASSVIPLAGGGEQFF
d_gene: NA; abundance: many; j_gene: TRBJ2-1; v_gene: TRBV9; CDR3nt: TGTGCCAGCAGCGTAGGACAGGTTCTTTCCTACAATGAGCAGTTCTTC; CDR3aa: CASSVGQVLSYNEQFF
d_gene: TRBD2; abundance: many; j_gene: TRBJ2-5; v_gene: TRBV9; CDR3nt: TGTGCCAGCAGCACTAGCGGGGGGGCCCGGGAGACCCAGTACTTC; CDR3aa: CASSTSGGARETQYF
d_gene: NA; abundance: many; j_gene: TRBJ2-1; v_gene: TRBV9; CDR3nt: TGTGCCAGCAGCCCTACTCAGGGGAGCTCCTACAATGAGCAGTTCTTC; CDR3aa: CASSPTQGSSYNEQFF
d_gene: NA; abundance: many; j_gene: TRBJ2-3; v_gene: TRBV9; CDR3nt: TGTGCCAGCAGCGTAGACTCGAGGGTCGGAGATACGCAGTATTTT; CDR3aa: CASSVDSRVGDTQYF
d_gene: NA; abundance: many; j_gene: TRBJ1-1; v_gene: TRBV9; CDR3nt: TGTGCCAGCAATCCGGGGGATGGAGGGACCACTGAAGCTTTCTTT; CDR3aa: CASNPGDGGTTEAFF
d_gene: TRBD1; abundance: many; j_gene: TRBJ2-7; v_gene: TRBV9; CDR3nt: TGTGCCAGCAGCAAAGGACAGGGCGTAACGTACGAGCAGTACTTC; CDR3aa: CASSKGQGVTYEQYF
d_gene: NA; abundance: many; j_gene: TRBJ1-2; v_gene: TRBV9; CDR3nt: TGTGCCAGCAGCGTAGCAGGTCGGCGGGAGCTTGGCTACACCTTC; CDR3aa: CASSVAGRRELGYTF
d_gene: NA; abundance: many; j_gene: TRBJ2-1; v_gene: TRBV9; CDR3nt: TGTGCCAGCAGCCAATCCACTAGGGGCTCCTACAATGAGCAGTTCTTC; CDR3aa: CASSQSTRGSYNEQFF
d_gene: TRBD2; abundance: many; j_gene: TRBJ2-5; v_gene: TRBV9; CDR3nt: TGTGCCAGCAGCGTAGGGACTAGCCGAGAGACCCAGTACTTC; CDR3aa: CASSVGTSRETQYF
d_gene: NA; abundance: NA; j_gene: TRBJ1-4; v_gene: TRBV9; CDR3nt: TGTGCCAGCAGCAGTACAGGGGAAAAACTGTTTTTT; CDR3aa: CASSSTGEKLFF
d_gene: NA; abundance: NA; j_gene: TRBJ2-7; v_gene: TRBV21-1; CDR3nt: TGTGCCAGCAGCAGGGGACCTCACTACTACGAGCAGTACTTC; CDR3aa: CASSRGPHYYEQYF